This T cell receptor (beta chain) was documented in a study of blood T cell repertoires in COVID-19. Study details: PBMCs, B-cell-depleted T cells, or T cells were the source of the cDNA or gDNA that made up the material.

Across about two dozen US areas, participants ranged in age from about 18 to 100 years. Cohort placement rested on clinical history that participants reported themselves. Recovered Cohort 3 donors showed two negative PCRs, clearance, or symptom resolution. The data were produced by immunoSEQ multiplex PCR, yet TCRdb's version contains in-frame clones alone and is incomplete. The sample includes approximately 300,000 clones, approximately 89% of them seen just once. Per germline, CDR1 MDHEN and CDR2 SYDVKM. V lost 3 bases to trimming and J lost 3 bases; unmatched junction nucleotides: 4. The CDR3 is made up of 14 amino acids.

The clonotype was recovered from a woman in her twenties or thirties who had recovered from COVID-19. The chain combines TRBV28 with TRBJ1-1; TRBD1 aligns across 7 bases. The specimen sequenced was PBMCs or T cells enriched from blood (not recorded which). The CDR3 region has the DNA TGTGCCAGCAGTTTGGGGACAGCTTACACTGAAGCTTTCTTT. Residues: CASSLGTAYTEAFF.